Below, 12 T cell receptor beta chains from the same sample are listed, as sequenced in a study of metastatic and nonmetastatic thyroid tumors. MiXCR re-clonotyped the PCR reads for TCRdb. The repertoire consists of about 27,000 clones, with roughly 17% occurring once and the leading ten covering approximately 6.1%. Treatment of any kind had been given to no patient before thyroid surgery. Specimen: blood. These receptors were obtained from a male donor with papillary thyroid cancer or a benign thyroid nodule (not recorded which). Some clones in this sample may be carry-over from other donors' samples.

This clone was counted ten times or more. J is TRBJ2-6 and V is TRBV28; D perhaps matches TRBD1 (6 bases). CDR1 and CDR2 from the germline V gene are MDHEN and SYDVKM. CDR3 size: 15 residues. V shed 6 bases and J shed 2 bases, with 11 bases lying between them. The chain's CDR3 is CASSLHRAGANVLTF. In nucleotides, the CDR3 is TGTGCCAGCAGCCTGCACAGGGCTGGGGCCAACGTCCTGACTTTC.

The J gene is TRBJ2-1, the V gene TRBV20-1, with no clear D. The CDR3 consists of 15 residues. V lost 3 bases and J 5 bases, leaving 17 bases between the germline ends. Germline V gene data show CDR1 as DFQATT and CDR2 as SNEGSKA (reference sequence). The CDR3 here is CSARVVARLNNEQFF. The CDR3 coding sequence is TGCAGTGCTAGGGTGGTAGCCCGCCTCAACAATGAGCAGTTCTTC.

This clone showed up many times. V and J are TRBV7-3 and TRBJ2-3, with TRBD2 matching over 8 bases. V was pared by 5 bases and J by 3 bases, with 7 bases of the junction left unmatched. The CDR3 contains 15 residues. Per the germline V gene, CDR1 is SGHTA and CDR2 is FQGTGA. The CDR3 spells CASSPGGGRTDTQYF. DNA of the CDR3: TGTGCCAGCAGCCCCGGGGGGGGTAGGACAGATACGCAGTATTTT.

The chain carries TRBV5-1 and TRBJ2-5; 7 positions match TRBD2. The CDR3 loop spans 16 amino acids. Trimming took 2 bases from V and 9 from J; bases not matched to a gene: 16. CDR1 SGHRS and CDR2 YFSETQ come from the germline V gene. CDR3 amino acids: CASSFGGEGIMEPQYF. Written as DNA, the CDR3 is TGCGCCAGCAGCTTTGGCGGGGAGGGCATTATGGAGCCCCAGTACTTC.

This clone was detected many times. At one end the junction does not follow the germline gene, possibly because of a read error. V usage is TRBV18 and J usage is TRBJ1-4, with D maybe TRBD1 (6 bases). The CDR3 is 17 residues long. Per the germline V gene, CDR1 is KGHSH and CDR2 is LQKENI. The CDR3 region has the DNA TGTGCCAGCTCACCACCCAGGGGCGAGGCAACTAATGAAAAACTGCTTTTT. Encoded protein: CASSPPRGEATNEKLLF. Complete variable domain (other parts from reference TRBV18 and TRBJ1-4): NAGVMQNPRHLVRRRGQEARLRCSPMKGHSHVYWYRQLPEEGLKFMVYLQKENIIDESGMPKERFSAEFPKEGPSILRIQQVVRGDSAAYFCASSPPRGEATNEKLLFGSGTQLSVL.

This clone was detected many times. The chain links TRBV7-6 to TRBJ2-7; the match to TRBD2 covers 7 bases. Trimming at V came to 4 bases and at J to 5 bases, leaving 8 bases not matched to a gene. This CDR3 spans 14 amino acids. From germline, CDR1 is SGHVS and CDR2 FNYEAQ. This CDR3 is CASSSGFRGDEQYF. DNA of the CDR3: TGTGCCAGCAGCTCAGGGTTCCGGGGGGACGAGCAGTACTTC.

In this sample, this clone turned up many times. The chain recombines TRBV19 with TRBJ1-1; maybe TRBD1 (6 bases). Germline CDR1 LNHDA, CDR2 SQIVND (reference sequence). Trimming cost V 7 bases and J 4 bases, with 19 bases left between them. The CDR3 spans 15 residues. The CDR3 DNA reads as TGTGCCAGTACCCCCACAGGGCTCGGCATCACTGAAGCTTTCTTT. Translated, it gives CASTPTGLGITEAFF.

This clone was counted many times. DNA for the CDR3: TGTGCCAGCAGCAGGCCAGGGGGATACAATGAGCAGTTCTTC. It specifies CASSRPGGYNEQFF. This chain uses TRBV7-2 with TRBJ2-1, with 7 bases identical to TRBD1. The CDR3 is 14 amino acids. Germline assignment: CDR1 SGHTA and CDR2 FQGNSA. Trimming cost V 5 bases and J 4 bases; bases outside gene matches: 5.

In its sample, this clone was seen once. V gene TRBV5-1 combines with J gene TRBJ2-7; 9 bases are shared with TRBD1. CDR1 and CDR2 (germline): SGHRS, YFSETQ. CDR3 length equals 15 residues. Germline trimming cut 4 bases from V and 0 bases from J; bases unmatched to any gene: 5. The CDR3 here is CASSGGTGSSYEQYF. The CDR3 nucleotides read TGCGCCAGCAGCGGCGGGACAGGGAGCTCCTACGAGCAGTACTTC.

The table lists this clone with a few counts. Germline and junction disagree at one end, which may indicate a read error. The gene calls are TRBV15 and TRBJ2-5; no definite D call. This CDR3 is built from 12 residues. Germline V gene lookup returns CDR1 LNHNV and CDR2 YYDKDF (reference sequence). CDR3 in DNA: TGTGCCACCAGCAGAGAGGTAGAGACCCGGTACTTC. The encoded protein is CATSREVETRYF.

The chain recombines TRBV19 with TRBJ2-2, with a tentative D call TRBD1 (6 bases). With 5 bases removed from V and 8 bases from J, the gap between germline ends came to 12 bases. Germline assignment: CDR1 LNHDA and CDR2 SQIVND (reference sequence). CDR3 length: 13 amino acids. The CDR3 bases are TGTGCCAGTAGTCAGGGGACGTCGGGGGAGCTGTTTTTT. Translation: CASSQGTSGELFF.

This clone showed up many times. V gene TRBV27 combines with J gene TRBJ1-2, with TRBD1 matching 7 bases. The CDR3 has 14 amino acids. The V gene end was trimmed by 6 bases and the J gene end by 4 bases; junction bases not matched to a gene: 8. The germline V gene has CDR1 MNHEY and CDR2 SMNVEV (reference sequence). Written as DNA, the CDR3 is TGTGCCAGCAGACCCCGGGACAGCTTCTATGGCTACACCTTC. Protein: CASRPRDSFYGYTF.